The sequence of this T cell receptor (beta chain) was determined in a study of cytomegalovirus exposure and HLA in healthy donors. It was with 60 Vbeta and 13 Jbeta primers that the PCR ran. Libraries were prepared by immunoSEQ multiplex PCR; TCRdb keeps only in-frame clonotypes and omits some of them. This repertoire shows more than 150,000 clones, around 80% found once; its top ten account for roughly 6.3%. Looked up from germline, CDR1 is SQVTM and CDR2 is ANQGSEA. The J segment lost 5 bases and the V segment lost 7 bases, leaving 4 bases of the junction unmatched. CDR3 size: 12 residues. For this clone: Antigen unknown.

Notes on the study in general: Some V segments (TRBV6-2 and TRBV6-3 among them) were excluded as indistinguishable.

Sequencing used PBMCs. The TCR was taken from a man aged 35-49 years in good health and CMV-seropositive. The chain recombines TRBV29-1 with TRBJ1-1, with 10 bases identical to TRBD1. The CDR3 sequence is CSADRGPTEAFF. Here the CDR3 DNA reads TGCAGCGCCGACAGGGGGCCTACTGAAGCTTTCTTT.